These 2 T cell receptor beta chains were all obtained from the same sample, sequenced in a study of Graves' ophthalmopathy and Graves' hyperthyroidism. RNA served as the template for amplifying TCR beta CDR3 regions. Second-round multiplex PCR came after a first-round RT-PCR that employed HTBI primers. TCRdb called the multiplex PCR reads again in MiXCR, with one record for every CDR3 protein. Seen here are 650,000 to 900,000 distinct CDR3 sequences, roughly 40% observed once, and the top ten hold approximately 43%. Material for sequencing was peripheral blood. Receptor source: an adult man with Graves' ophthalmopathy.

This clonotype was seen at least ten times. The chain carries TRBV14 and TRBJ1-2; no clear D. V was shortened by 1 base and J by 4 bases, with 7 bases between the two germline ends. This CDR3 comprises 13 residues. Germline V gene lookup returns CDR1 SGHDN and CDR2 FVKESK. The CDR3 sequence is CASSQGTGYGYTF. CDR3 nucleotide sequence: TGTGCCAGCAGCCAAGGGACGGGCTATGGCTACACCTTC.

The chain links TRBV10-3 to TRBJ2-7; a weak D match, TRBD1 (5 bases). The CDR3 has 10 amino acids. Trimming took 8 bases from V and 7 from J, leaving 9 bases between them. Per the germline V gene, CDR1 is ENHRY and CDR2 is SYGVKD. CDR3 sequence reads: CAIGAQEQYF. CDR3 in DNA: TGTGCCATCGGGGCCCAAGAGCAGTACTTC.